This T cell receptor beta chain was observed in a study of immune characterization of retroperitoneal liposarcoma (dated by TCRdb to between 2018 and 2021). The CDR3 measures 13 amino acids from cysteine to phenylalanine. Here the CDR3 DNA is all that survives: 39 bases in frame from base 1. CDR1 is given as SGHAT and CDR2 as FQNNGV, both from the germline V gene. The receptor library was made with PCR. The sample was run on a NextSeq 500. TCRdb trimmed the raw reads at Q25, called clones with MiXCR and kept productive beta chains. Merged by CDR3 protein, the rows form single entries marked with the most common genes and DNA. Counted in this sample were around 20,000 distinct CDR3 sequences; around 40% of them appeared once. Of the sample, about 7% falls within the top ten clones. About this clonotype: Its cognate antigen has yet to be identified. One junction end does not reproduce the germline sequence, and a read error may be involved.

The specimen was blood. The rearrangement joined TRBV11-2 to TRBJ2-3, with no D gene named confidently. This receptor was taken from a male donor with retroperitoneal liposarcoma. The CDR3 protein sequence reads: CASSAGSIDTQYF. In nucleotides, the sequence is TGTGCCAGCAGCGCCGGTAGCATAGATACGCAGTATTTT.